This TCR beta chain appears in the sequencing data of a study of identical twins. General study findings and limits: One should note that invariant MAIT and iNKT cells could partly confound zero-insertion analyses.

Comment on this clonotype: The antigen remains undetermined.

Carrying unique molecular identifiers, the cDNA also gained a universal primer site through template switching. TCRdb itself ran the 5' RACE reads through MiXCR, one entry per CDR3 protein. The table records about 340,000 distinct CDR3 sequences, around an eighth of them present only once. Donors uniformly comprised healthy Caucasians. From germline, CDR1 is DFQATT and CDR2 SNEGSKA (reference sequence). V dropped 6 bases and J dropped 0; count of bases not matched to a gene: 6. This CDR3 has 14 residues. The data also belong to a second study, concerning yellow fever vaccine responses in identical twins.

The rearrangement joins TRBV20-1 to TRBJ2-3, with 7 bases that match TRBD1. Sequenced: CD8+ T cells sorted from blood. The clonotype was recovered from a woman between 18 and 29 years old in good health. CDR3 loop: CSADTGVSTDTQYF. CDR3 in DNA: TGCAGTGCCGACACAGGGGTGAGCACAGATACGCAGTATTTT.